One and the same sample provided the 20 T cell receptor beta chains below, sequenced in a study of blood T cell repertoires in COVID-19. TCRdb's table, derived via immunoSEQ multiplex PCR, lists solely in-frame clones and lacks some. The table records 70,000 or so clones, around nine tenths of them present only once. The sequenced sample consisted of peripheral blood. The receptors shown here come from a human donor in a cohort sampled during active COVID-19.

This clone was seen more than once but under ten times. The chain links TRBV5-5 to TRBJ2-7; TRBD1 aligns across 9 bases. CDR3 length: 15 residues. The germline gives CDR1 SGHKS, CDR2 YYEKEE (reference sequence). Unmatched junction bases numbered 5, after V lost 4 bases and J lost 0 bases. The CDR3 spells CASSRGQGSSYEQYF. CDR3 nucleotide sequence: TGTGCCAGCAGCCGGGGACAGGGATCCTCCTACGAGCAGTACTTC.

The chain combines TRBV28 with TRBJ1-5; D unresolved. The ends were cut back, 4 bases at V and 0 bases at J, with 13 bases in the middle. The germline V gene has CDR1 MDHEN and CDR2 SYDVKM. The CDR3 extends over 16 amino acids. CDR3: CASSSDPGYSNQPQHF. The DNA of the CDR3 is TGTGCCAGCAGTTCAGACCCGGGTTATAGCAATCAGCCCCAGCATTTT.

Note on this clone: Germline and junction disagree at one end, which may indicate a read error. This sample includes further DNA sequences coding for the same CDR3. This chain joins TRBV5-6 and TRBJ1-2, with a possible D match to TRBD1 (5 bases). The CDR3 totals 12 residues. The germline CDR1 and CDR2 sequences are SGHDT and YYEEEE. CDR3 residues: CASSLGGGGYTF. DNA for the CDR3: TGCGCCAGCAGCTTGGGCGGGGGGGGCTACACCTTC.

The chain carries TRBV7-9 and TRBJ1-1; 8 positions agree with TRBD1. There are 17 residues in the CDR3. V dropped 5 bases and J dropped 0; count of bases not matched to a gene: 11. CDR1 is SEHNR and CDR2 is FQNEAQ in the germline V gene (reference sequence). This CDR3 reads CASSHQRRTGMNTEAFF. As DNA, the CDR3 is TGTGCCAGCAGCCACCAGAGACGGACAGGGATGAACACTGAAGCTTTCTTT. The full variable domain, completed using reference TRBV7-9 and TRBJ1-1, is DTGVSQNPRHKITKRGQNVTFRCDPISEHNRLYWYRQTLGQGPEFLTYFQNEAQLEKSRLLSDRFSAERPKGSFSTLEIQRTEQGDSAMYLCASSHQRRTGMNTEAFFGQGTRLTVV.

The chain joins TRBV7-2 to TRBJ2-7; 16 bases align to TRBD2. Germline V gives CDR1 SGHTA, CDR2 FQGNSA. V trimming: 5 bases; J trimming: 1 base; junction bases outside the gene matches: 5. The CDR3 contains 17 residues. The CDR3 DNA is TGTGCCAGCAGCCCGGGACTAGCGGGGGGGCCGTCCTACGAGCAGTACTTC. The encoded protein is CASSPGLAGGPSYEQYF.

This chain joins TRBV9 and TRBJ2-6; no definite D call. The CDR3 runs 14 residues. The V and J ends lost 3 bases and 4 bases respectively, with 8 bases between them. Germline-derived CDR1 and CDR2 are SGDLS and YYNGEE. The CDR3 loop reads CASSGLSGANVLTF. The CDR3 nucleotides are TGTGCCAGCAGCGGTCTGAGCGGGGCCAACGTCCTGACTTTC.

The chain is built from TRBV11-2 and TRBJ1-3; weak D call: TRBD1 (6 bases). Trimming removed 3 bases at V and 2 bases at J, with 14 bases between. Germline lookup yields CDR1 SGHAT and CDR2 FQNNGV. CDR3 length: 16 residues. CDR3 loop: CASSFADRRTGNTIYF. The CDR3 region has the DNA TGTGCCAGCAGCTTTGCGGACAGAAGAACTGGAAACACCATATATTTT.

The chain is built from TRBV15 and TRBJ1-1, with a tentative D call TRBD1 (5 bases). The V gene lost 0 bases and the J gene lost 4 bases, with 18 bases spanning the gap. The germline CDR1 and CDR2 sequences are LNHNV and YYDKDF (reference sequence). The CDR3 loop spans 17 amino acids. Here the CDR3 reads CATSRDQGYGAGTEAFF. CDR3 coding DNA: TGTGCCACCAGCAGAGATCAGGGCTATGGGGCCGGCACTGAAGCTTTCTTT.

CDR3 nucleotide sequence: TGCAGCGTTGCCGGGACTAGCGGGGGGGCCGGCGAGCAGTACTTC. It specifies CSVAGTSGGAGEQYF. This chain joins TRBV29-1 and TRBJ2-7; 16 bases are shared with TRBD2. The V gene's germline CDR1 is SQVTM and CDR2 ANQGSEA. After removal of 4 bases from V and 6 bases from J, the junction contained 6 bases not matched to a gene. The CDR3 is 15 residues long.

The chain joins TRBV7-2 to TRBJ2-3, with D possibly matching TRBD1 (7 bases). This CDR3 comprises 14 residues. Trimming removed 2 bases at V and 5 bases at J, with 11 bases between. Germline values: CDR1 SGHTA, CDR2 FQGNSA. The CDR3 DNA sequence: TGTGCCAGCAGCTTATCAGGGGGAGGAGATACGCAGTATTTT. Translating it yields CASSLSGGGDTQYF.

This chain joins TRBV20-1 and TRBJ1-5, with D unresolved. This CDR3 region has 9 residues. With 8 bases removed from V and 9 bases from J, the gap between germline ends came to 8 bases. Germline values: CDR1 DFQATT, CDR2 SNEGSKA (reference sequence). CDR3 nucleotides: TGCAGTCCCCGTCGGCCCCAGCATTTT. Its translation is CSPRRPQHF.

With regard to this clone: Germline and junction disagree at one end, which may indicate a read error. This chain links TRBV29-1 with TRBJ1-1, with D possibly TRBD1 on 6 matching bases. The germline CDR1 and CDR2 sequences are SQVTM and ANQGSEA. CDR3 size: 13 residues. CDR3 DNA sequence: TGCAGCGTGGAAGGACAGCAGAACACTGAAGCTTTCTTT. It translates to CSVEGQQNTEAFF.

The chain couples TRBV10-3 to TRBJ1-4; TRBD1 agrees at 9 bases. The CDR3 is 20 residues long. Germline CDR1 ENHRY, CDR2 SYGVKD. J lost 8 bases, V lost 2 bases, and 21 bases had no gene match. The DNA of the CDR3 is TGTGCCATCAGTGAGCCCAGGCGCCAGAACAGGGGGCGCGACCTGGAAAAACTGTTTTTT. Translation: CAISEPRRQNRGRDLEKLFF.

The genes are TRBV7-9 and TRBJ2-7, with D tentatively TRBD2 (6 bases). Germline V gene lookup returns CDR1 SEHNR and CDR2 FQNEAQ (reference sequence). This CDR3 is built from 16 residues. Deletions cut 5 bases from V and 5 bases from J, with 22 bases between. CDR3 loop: CASSPRHLREANEQYF. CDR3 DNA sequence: TGTGCCAGCAGCCCCCGGCACCTCAGGGAGGCTAACGAGCAGTACTTC. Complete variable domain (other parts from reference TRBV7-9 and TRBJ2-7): DTGVSQNPRHKITKRGQNVTFRCDPISEHNRLYWYRQTLGQGPEFLTYFQNEAQLEKSRLLSDRFSAERPKGSFSTLEIQRTEQGDSAMYLCASSPRHLREANEQYFGPGTRLTVT.

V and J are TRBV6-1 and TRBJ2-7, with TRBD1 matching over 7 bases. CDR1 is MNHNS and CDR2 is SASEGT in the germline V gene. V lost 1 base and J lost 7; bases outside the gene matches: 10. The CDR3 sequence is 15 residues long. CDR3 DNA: TGTGCCAGCAGTGAAGGACAGGGAACCCTACGGGAGCAGTACTTC. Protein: CASSEGQGTLREQYF.

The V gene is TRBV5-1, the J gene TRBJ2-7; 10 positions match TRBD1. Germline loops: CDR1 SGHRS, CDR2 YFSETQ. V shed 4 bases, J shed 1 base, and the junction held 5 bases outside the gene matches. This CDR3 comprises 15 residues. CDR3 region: CASSPGTGVSYEQYF. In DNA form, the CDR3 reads TGCGCCAGCAGCCCCGGGACAGGGGTATCCTACGAGCAGTACTTC.

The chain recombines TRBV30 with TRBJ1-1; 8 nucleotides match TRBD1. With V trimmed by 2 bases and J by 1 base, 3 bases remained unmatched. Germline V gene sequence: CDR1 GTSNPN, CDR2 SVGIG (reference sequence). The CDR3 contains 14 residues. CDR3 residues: CAWSSGTGNTEAFF. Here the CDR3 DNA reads TGTGCCTGGAGTTCCGGGACAGGGAACACTGAAGCTTTCTTT.

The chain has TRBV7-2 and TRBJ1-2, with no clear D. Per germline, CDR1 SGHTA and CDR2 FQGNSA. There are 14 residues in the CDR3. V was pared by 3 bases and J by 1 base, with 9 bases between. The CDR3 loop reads CASSLETFNYGYTF. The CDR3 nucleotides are TGTGCCAGCAGCTTGGAGACCTTTAACTATGGCTACACCTTC.

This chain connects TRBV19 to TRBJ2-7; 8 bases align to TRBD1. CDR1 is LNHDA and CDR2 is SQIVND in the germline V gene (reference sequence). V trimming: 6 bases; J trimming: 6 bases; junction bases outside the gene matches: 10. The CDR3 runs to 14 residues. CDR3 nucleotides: TGTGCCAGTAGCCCGACAGGGGCGGCGACCGAGCAGTACTTC. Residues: CASSPTGAATEQYF.

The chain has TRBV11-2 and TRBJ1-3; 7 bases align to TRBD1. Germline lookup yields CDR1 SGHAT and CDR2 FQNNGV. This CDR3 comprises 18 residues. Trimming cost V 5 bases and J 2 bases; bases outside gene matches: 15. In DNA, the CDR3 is TGTGCCAGCAGCCTGACAGGGAGGAGCCGTTCGACTGGAAACACCATATATTTT. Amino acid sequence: CASSLTGRSRSTGNTIYF.